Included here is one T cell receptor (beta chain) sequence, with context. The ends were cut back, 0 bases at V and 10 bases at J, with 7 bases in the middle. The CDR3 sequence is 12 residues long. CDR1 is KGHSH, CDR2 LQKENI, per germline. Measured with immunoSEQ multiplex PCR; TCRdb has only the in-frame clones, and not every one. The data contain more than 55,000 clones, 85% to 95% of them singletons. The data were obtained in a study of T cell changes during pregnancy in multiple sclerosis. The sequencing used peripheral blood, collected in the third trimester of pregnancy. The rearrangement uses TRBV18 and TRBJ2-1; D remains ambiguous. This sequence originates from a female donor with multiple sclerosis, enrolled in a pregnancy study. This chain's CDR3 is CASSPPILEQFF. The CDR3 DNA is TGTGCCAGCTCACCACCGATCCTAGAGCAGTTCTTC.